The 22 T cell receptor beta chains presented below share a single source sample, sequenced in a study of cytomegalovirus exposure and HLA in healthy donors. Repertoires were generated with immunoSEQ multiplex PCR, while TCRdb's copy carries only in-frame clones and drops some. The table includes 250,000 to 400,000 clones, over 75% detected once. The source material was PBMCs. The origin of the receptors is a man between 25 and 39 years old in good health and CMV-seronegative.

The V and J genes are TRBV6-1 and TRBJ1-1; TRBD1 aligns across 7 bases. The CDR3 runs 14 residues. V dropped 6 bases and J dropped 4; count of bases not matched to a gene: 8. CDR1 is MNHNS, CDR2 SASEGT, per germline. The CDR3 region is CASSDRVGGTEAFF. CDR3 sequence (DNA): TGTGCCAGCAGCGACAGGGTAGGAGGCACTGAAGCTTTCTTT.

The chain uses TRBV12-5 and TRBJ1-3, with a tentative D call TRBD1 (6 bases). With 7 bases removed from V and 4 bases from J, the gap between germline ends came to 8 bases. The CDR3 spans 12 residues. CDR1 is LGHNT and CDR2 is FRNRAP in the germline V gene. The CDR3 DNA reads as TGTGCTAGTGAGGGGGTCGGAAACACCATATATTTT. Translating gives CASEGVGNTIYF.

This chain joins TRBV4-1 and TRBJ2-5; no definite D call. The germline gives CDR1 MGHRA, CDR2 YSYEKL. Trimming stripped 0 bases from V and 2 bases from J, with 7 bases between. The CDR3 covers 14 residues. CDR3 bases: TGCGCCAGCAGCCAAGAACCAGGTCAAGAGACCCAGTACTTC. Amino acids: CASSQEPGQETQYF.

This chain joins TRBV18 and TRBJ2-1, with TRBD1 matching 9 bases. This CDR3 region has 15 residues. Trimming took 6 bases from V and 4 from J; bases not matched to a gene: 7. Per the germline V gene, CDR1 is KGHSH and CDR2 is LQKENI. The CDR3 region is CASSIGTGPYNEQFF. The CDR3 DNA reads TGTGCCAGCTCTATCGGGACAGGGCCTTACAATGAGCAGTTCTTC.

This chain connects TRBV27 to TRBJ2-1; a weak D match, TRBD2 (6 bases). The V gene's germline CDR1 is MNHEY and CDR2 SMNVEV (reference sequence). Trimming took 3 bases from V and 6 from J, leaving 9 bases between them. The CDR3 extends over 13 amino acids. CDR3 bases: TGTGCCAGCAGTTTTAGGCGGGGCAATGAGCAGTTCTTC. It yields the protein CASSFRRGNEQFF.

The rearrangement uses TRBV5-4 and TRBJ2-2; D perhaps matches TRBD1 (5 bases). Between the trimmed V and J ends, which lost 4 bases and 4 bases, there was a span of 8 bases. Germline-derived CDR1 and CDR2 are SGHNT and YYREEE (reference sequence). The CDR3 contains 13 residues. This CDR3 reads CASSVDSTGELFF. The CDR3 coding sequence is TGTGCCAGCAGCGTCGACAGCACCGGGGAGCTGTTTTTT.

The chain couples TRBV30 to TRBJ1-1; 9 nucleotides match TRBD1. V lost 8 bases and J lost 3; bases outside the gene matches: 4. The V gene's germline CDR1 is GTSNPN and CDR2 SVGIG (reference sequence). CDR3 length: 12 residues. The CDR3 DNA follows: TGTGCCCGGGGGACAGGGTACACTGAAGCTTTCTTT. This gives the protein CARGTGYTEAFF.

In DNA form, the CDR3 reads TGTGCCAGCAGGTTGCAGGGAACGGGCTATGGCTACACCTTC. Its translation is CASRLQGTGYGYTF. V and J are TRBV7-8 and TRBJ1-2; a possible D gene is TRBD1 (5 bases). Trimming left V 6 bases short and J 4 bases short, with 15 bases between. CDR3 size: 14 residues. CDR1 and CDR2 (germline): SGHVS, FQNEAQ.

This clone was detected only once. CDR3: CASSMKGGYGYTF. In DNA, the CDR3 is TGTGCCAGTAGTATGAAAGGAGGCTATGGCTACACCTTC. The rearrangement joins TRBV19 to TRBJ1-2; D call uncertain. Germline CDR1 LNHDA, CDR2 SQIVND (reference sequence). This CDR3 is 13 amino acids long. Trimming removed 3 bases from V and 4 bases from J, with 9 bases in between.

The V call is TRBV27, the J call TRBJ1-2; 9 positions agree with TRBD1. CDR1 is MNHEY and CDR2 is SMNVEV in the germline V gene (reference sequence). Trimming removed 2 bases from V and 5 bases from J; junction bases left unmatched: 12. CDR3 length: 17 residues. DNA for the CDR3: TGTGCCAGCAGTTTAACTACGGGACAGGGATTTCGGTATGGCTACACCTTC. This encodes CASSLTTGQGFRYGYTF.

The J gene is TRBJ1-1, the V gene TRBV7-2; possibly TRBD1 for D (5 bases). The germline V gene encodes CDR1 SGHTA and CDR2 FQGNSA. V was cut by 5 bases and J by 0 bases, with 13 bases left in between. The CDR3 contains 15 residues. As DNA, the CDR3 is TGTGCCAGCAGCCCAAACGGGGGTTTGAACACTGAAGCTTTCTTT. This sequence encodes CASSPNGGLNTEAFF.

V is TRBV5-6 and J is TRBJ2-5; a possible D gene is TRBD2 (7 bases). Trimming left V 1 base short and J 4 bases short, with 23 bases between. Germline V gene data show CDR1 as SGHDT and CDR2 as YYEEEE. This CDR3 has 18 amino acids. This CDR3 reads CASSLWGGAPYSGETQYF. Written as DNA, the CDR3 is TGTGCCAGCAGCTTGTGGGGGGGGGCCCCCTATTCCGGAGAGACCCAGTACTTC. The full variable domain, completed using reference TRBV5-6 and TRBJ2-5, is DAGVTQSPTHLIKTRGQQVTLRCSPKSGHDTVSWYQQALGQGPQFIFQYYEEEERQRGNFPDRFSGHQFPNYSSELNVNALLLGDSALYLCASSLWGGAPYSGETQYFGPGTRLLVL.

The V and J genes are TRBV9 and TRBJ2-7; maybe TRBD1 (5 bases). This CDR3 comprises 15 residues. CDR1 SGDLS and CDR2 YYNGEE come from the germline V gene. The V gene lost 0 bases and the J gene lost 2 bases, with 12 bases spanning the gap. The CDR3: CASSVDQGPTYEQYF. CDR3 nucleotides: TGTGCCAGCAGCGTAGATCAGGGTCCCACCTACGAGCAGTACTTC.

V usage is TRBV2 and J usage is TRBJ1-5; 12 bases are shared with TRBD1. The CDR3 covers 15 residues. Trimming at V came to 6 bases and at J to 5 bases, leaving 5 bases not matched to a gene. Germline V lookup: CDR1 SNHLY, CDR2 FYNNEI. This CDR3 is CASSRDRGRDQPQHF. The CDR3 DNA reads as TGTGCCAGCAGCCGGGACAGGGGGCGAGATCAGCCCCAGCATTTT.

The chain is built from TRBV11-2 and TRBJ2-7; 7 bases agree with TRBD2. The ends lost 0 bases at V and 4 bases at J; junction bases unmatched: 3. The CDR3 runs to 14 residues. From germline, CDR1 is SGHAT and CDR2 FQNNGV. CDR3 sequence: CASSLDRLAYEQYF. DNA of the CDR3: TGTGCCAGCAGCTTAGATAGACTAGCTTACGAGCAGTACTTC.

CDR3 nucleotide sequence: TGCGCCAGCACTACAGGGGCGGGGCAGCCCCAGCATTTT. It encodes CASTTGAGQPQHF. The chain couples TRBV10-2 to TRBJ1-5, with TRBD1 matching over 7 bases. Germline loops: CDR1 WSHSY, CDR2 SAAADI. There are 13 residues in the CDR3. V lost 7 bases to trimming and J lost 7 bases; unmatched junction nucleotides: 7.

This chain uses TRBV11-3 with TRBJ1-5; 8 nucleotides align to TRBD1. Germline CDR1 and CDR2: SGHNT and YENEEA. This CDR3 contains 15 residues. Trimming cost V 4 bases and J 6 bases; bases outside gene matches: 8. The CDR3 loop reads CASSSGQGWGQPQHF. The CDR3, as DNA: TGTGCCAGCAGCTCCGGACAGGGCTGGGGTCAGCCCCAGCATTTT.

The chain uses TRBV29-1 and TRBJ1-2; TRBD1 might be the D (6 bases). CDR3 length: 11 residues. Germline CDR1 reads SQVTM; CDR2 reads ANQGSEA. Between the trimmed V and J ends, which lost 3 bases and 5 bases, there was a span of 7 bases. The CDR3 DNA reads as TGCAGCGTTGAGGACAGATATGGCTACACCTTC. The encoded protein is CSVEDRYGYTF.

CDR3 protein: CASSRRGTAYNEQFF. The CDR3 DNA reads TGTGCCAGCAGTAGGCGCGGGACAGCCTACAATGAGCAGTTCTTC. The gene calls are TRBV6-1 and TRBJ2-1; tentatively, D is TRBD1 (7 bases). Germline assignment: CDR1 MNHNS and CDR2 SASEGT. V was clipped by 5 bases and J by 2 bases, with 13 bases between them. The CDR3 is 15 residues long.

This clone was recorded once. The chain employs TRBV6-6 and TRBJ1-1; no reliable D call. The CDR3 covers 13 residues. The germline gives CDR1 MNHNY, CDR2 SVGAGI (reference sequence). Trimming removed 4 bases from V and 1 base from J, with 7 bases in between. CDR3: CASSSYQNTEAFF. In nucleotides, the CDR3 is TGTGCCAGCAGTTCCTATCAGAACACTGAAGCTTTCTTT.

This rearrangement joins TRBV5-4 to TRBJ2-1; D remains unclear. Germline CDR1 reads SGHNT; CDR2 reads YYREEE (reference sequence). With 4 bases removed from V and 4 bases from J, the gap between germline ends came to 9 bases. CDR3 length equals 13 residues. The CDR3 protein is CASSRQVYNEQFF. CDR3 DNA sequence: TGTGCCAGCAGCCGACAAGTTTACAATGAGCAGTTCTTC.

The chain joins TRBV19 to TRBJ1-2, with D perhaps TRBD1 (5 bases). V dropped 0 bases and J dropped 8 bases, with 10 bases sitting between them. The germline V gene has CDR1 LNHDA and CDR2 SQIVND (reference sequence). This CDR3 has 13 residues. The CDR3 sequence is CASSIDSGFGYTF. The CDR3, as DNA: TGTGCCAGTAGTATAGATTCAGGGTTCGGCTACACCTTC.